Presented here are 6 T cell receptor beta chains from one specimen sequenced in a study of T-cell memory formation after mild COVID-19. From the 5' RACE reads, TCRdb called clonotypes with MiXCR, one entry per CDR3 protein. Altogether 120,000 or so distinct CDR3 sequences are present, about 15% being singletons, with the ten largest covering approximately 5%. The material sequenced was PBMCs or a T cell subset sorted from them (not recorded which). These receptors were obtained from a man aged 18 to 30 who had mild COVID-19 (a few samples of this study predate the infection). Cell type and time point are not known.

For the CDR3, the DNA is TGTGCCAGCACGGTATCTGGCGGGGCATGGGGTTTGGAGACCCAGTACTTC. Translated: CASTVSGGAWGLETQYF. The rearrangement joins TRBV3-1 to TRBJ2-5, with D tentatively TRBD2 (6 bases). This CDR3 has 17 amino acids. Germline lookup yields CDR1 LGHDT and CDR2 YNNKEL (reference sequence). With 7 bases removed from V and 5 bases from J, the gap between germline ends came to 26 bases.

The V and J genes are TRBV2 and TRBJ2-4, with 8 bases that match TRBD1. Germline values: CDR1 SNHLY, CDR2 FYNNEI. V dropped 5 bases and J dropped 4; count of bases not matched to a gene: 7. There are 15 residues in the CDR3. CDR3 residues: CASSQRTGIKNIQYF. The CDR3 DNA reads TGTGCCAGCAGTCAGAGGACAGGGATAAAAAACATTCAGTACTTC.

The gene calls are TRBV2 and TRBJ1-6, with 7 bases fitting TRBD1. The junction had 10 bases not matched to a gene; V was cut back by 6 bases and J by 2 bases. Germline assignment: CDR1 SNHLY and CDR2 FYNNEI. This CDR3 is 17 amino acids long. CDR3 sequence reads: CASSARQGPTYNSPLHF. The CDR3 nucleotides are TGTGCCAGCAGCGCTCGACAGGGCCCAACCTATAATTCACCCCTCCACTTT.

The chain joins TRBV27 to TRBJ2-5; D possibly corresponds to TRBD2 (6 bases). V gave up 6 bases and J gave up 4 bases, with 18 bases separating them. The CDR3 runs to 15 residues. Germline V gene lookup returns CDR1 MNHEY and CDR2 SMNVEV (reference sequence). The CDR3 DNA reads as TGTGCCAGCAGGAAGGCCACTAGCATCACAGAGACCCAGTACTTC. Amino acid sequence: CASRKATSITETQYF.

This clonotype has just a few counts. This chain joins TRBV20-1 and TRBJ2-7; no clear D. CDR3 size: 13 residues. Germline assignment: CDR1 DFQATT and CDR2 SNEGSKA (reference sequence). With 1 base removed from V and 0 bases from J, the gap between germline ends came to 7 bases. Written as DNA, the CDR3 is TGCAGTGCTAGAGCAGTAGACTCCTACGAGCAGTACGTC. Translation: CSARAVDSYEQYV.

The sample holds many counts of this clonotype. The genes are TRBV4-1 and TRBJ1-5; D is ambiguous. The germline CDR1 and CDR2 sequences are MGHRA and YSYEKL. V gave up 0 bases and J gave up 5 bases, with 5 bases separating them. The CDR3 covers 13 residues. The CDR3: CASSQERDQPQHF. CDR3 bases: TGCGCCAGCAGCCAAGAACGTGATCAGCCCCAGCATTTT.